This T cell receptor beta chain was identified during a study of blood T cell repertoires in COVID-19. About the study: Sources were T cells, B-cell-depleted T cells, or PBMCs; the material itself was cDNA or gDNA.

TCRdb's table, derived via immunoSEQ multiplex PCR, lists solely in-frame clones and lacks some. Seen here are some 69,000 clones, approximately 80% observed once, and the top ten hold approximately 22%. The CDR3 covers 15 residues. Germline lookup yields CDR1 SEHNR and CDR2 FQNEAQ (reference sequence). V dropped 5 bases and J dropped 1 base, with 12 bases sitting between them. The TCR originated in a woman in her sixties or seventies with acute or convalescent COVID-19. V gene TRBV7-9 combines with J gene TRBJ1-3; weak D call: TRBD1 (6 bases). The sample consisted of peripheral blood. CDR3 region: CASSVYQGSGNTIYF. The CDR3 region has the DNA TGTGCCAGCAGCGTATACCAGGGGTCTGGAAACACCATATATTTT.